The rows below give T cell receptor beta chains drawn from one sample of a study of response to subunit inactivated influenza vaccine. TCRdb re-derived calls from the RT-PCR reads in MiXCR, one entry per CDR3 protein. The sample records 650,000 to 800,000 distinct CDR3 sequences, approximately 15% being singletons. The starting material was PBMCs from blood, obtained less than 15 days before vaccination. The receptors were sampled from a man aged 50-59 years who received an inactivated influenza vaccine. Both conserved end residues are part of each CDR3. A D gene is named only where the DNA matches it firmly. Rows give clone size only sometimes, using once, few, many, or a class for an expanded clone.

d_gene,j_gene,abundance,v_gene,len,CDR3aa,CDR3nt
TRBD2,TRBJ2-1,many,TRBV11-2,20,CASSLDYFTSDYYTYNEQFF,TGTGCCAGCAGCTTAGATTATTTTACTAGCGACTATTATACCTACAATGAGCAGTTCTTC
-,TRBJ1-5,-,TRBV28,15,CASSSRPGLNQPQHF,TGTGCCAGCAGTTCGAGACCCGGGCTCAATCAGCCCCAGCATTTT
TRBD1,TRBJ2-1,many,TRBV7-2,16,CASSFQGVGRYNEQFF,TGTGCCAGCAGCTTTCAGGGGGTAGGTCGCTACAATGAGCAGTTCTTC
TRBD1,TRBJ2-1,few,TRBV15,15,CATSTRQGYYNEQFF,TGTGCCACCAGCACCCGACAGGGATATTACAATGAGCAGTTCTTC
-,TRBJ2-4,-,TRBV4-2,18,CASSQEGSRGLAKNIQYF,TGTGCCAGCAGCCAAGAGGGGTCGAGGGGTTTAGCCAAAAACATTCAGTACTTC
-,TRBJ2-6,-,TRBV11-2,20,CASSARATGATVSGANVLTF,TGTGCCAGCAGCGCCCGAGCGACAGGCGCTACAGTGTCTGGGGCCAACGTCCTGACTTTC
-,TRBJ2-4,few,TRBV28,14,CASSPAAGKNIQYF,TGTGCCAGCAGCCCCGCCGCAGGAAAAAACATTCAGTACTTC
-,TRBJ2-3,many,TRBV4-3,16,CASSQQYRASTDTQYF,TGCGCCAGCAGCCAGCAATACAGGGCTTCCACAGATACGCAGTATTTT
-,TRBJ2-2,once,TRBV20-1,13,CSAPEGRSGELFF,TGCAGTGCTCCCGAGGGAAGGTCAGGGGAGCTGTTTTTT
TRBD2,TRBJ2-2,few,TRBV7-9,14,CASMAGEITGELFF,TGTGCCAGCATGGCGGGAGAGATTACCGGGGAGCTGTTTTTT
TRBD1,TRBJ1-5,few,TRBV28,15,CASRGGGYSNQPQHF,TGTGCCAGCCGAGGGGGCGGGTATAGCAATCAGCCCCAGCATTTT
TRBD2,TRBJ2-3,-,TRBV20-1,13,CSKPGLLSDTQYF,TGCAGTAAGCCGGGACTACTGTCAGATACGCAGTATTTT
TRBD2,TRBJ2-1,-,TRBV6-1,14,CATEGTSGFGEQFF,TGTGCCACCGAAGGGACTAGCGGTTTCGGAGAGCAGTTCTTC
-,TRBJ1-5,many,TRBV2,16,CASSEIGGHIGQPQHF,TGTGCCAGCAGTGAAATTGGGGGGCATATAGGTCAGCCCCAGCATTTT
-,TRBJ1-2,many,TRBV12-3/TRBV12-4,12,CASNPGNYGYTF,TGTGCCAGCAATCCAGGGAACTATGGCTACACCTTC
-,TRBJ2-6,few,TRBV4-2,18,CASSQVAGWSSGANVLTF,TGTGCCAGCAGCCAAGTCGCAGGGTGGAGTTCTGGGGCCAACGTCCTGACTTTC
-,TRBJ2-3,-,TRBV30,12,CAWSIGSNTQYF,TGTGCCTGGAGCATAGGGAGCAATACGCAGTATTTT
-,TRBJ2-3,few,TRBV29-1,13,CSVAPGRRDTQYF,TGCAGCGTTGCACCCGGGAGAAGGGATACGCAGTATTTT
-,TRBJ2-6,few,TRBV11-2,18,CASSQAPGSEAGANVLTF,TGTGCCAGCAGCCAAGCTCCGGGAAGTGAAGCTGGGGCCAACGTCCTGACTTTC
-,TRBJ1-5,-,TRBV28,17,CASSGRVVVVGNQPQHF,TGTGCCAGCAGCGGCCGGGTAGTGGTCGTTGGCAATCAGCCCCAGCATTTT
TRBD2,TRBJ2-1,few,TRBV28,19,CASSSPGLAVYSSYNEQFF,TGTGCCAGCAGTTCCCCGGGACTAGCGGTTTACAGCTCCTACAATGAGCAGTTCTTC
-,TRBJ2-1,few,TRBV3-1,12,CASSQTINEQFF,TGTGCCAGCAGCCAAACCATAAATGAGCAGTTCTTC
-,TRBJ2-7,few,TRBV15,14,CATSRRQSSYEQYF,TGTGCCACCAGCAGACGACAGAGTTCTTACGAGCAGTACTTC
-,TRBJ1-2,once,TRBV3-1,13,CASKLQGVYGYTF,TGTGCCAGCAAACTACAGGGAGTTTATGGCTACACCTTC
-,TRBJ2-7,-,TRBV11-2,15,CASSGGTASSYEQYF,TGTGCCAGCAGCGGAGGGACGGCGAGCTCCTACGAGCAGTACTTC
TRBD1,TRBJ1-4,-,TRBV5-1,14,CASRGTGKNEKLFF,TGCGCCAGCAGAGGGACAGGGAAGAATGAAAAACTGTTTTTT
-,TRBJ2-3,-,TRBV10-3,15,CAISGGSLSTDTQYF,TGTGCCATCAGTGGAGGTAGCCTAAGCACAGATACGCAGTATTTT
TRBD2,TRBJ2-1,many,TRBV12-3/TRBV12-4,16,CASTPRASGGLGEQFF,TGTGCCAGCACCCCCCGGGCTAGCGGGGGGTTAGGTGAGCAGTTCTTC
-,TRBJ2-1,-,TRBV2,15,CASTDREHETNEQFF,TGTGCCAGCACCGACCGGGAGCATGAGACAAATGAGCAGTTCTTC
TRBD2,TRBJ2-5,few,TRBV28,15,CASSSPRGGVETQYF,TGTGCCAGCAGTTCTCCCCGGGGGGGCGTTGAGACCCAGTACTTC
TRBD1,TRBJ2-5,-,TRBV4-3,16,CASSQDGTAVQETQYF,TGCGCCAGCAGCCAAGATGGGACAGCTGTCCAAGAGACCCAGTACTTC
TRBD1,TRBJ1-1,few,TRBV18,14,CASSRAADRAEAFF,TGTGCCAGCTCAAGGGCAGCGGACAGGGCTGAAGCTTTCTTT
TRBD1,TRBJ1-5,many,TRBV20-1,17,CSAHRGFASYSNQPQHF,TGCAGTGCCCACAGGGGATTTGCCTCTTATAGCAATCAGCCCCAGCATTTT
-,TRBJ1-1,few,TRBV7-2,17,CASSSDPPLSMNTEAFF,TGTGCCAGCAGCTCGGACCCTCCTCTAAGCATGAACACTGAAGCTTTCTTT
TRBD1,TRBJ1-5,few,TRBV20-1,18,CSARDSTGKIYSNQPQHF,TGCAGTGCTAGAGATTCGACAGGGAAGATTTATAGCAATCAGCCCCAGCATTTT
-,TRBJ2-7,-,TRBV20-1,13,CSARVPETYEQYF,TGCAGTGCTAGAGTCCCAGAGACCTACGAGCAGTACTTC
-,TRBJ2-1,few,TRBV20-1,17,CSAPTLHGRVSYNEQFF,TGCAGTGCTCCGACGCTCCACGGACGGGTTTCCTACAATGAGCAGTTCTTC
-,TRBJ2-7,many,TRBV11-2,13,CASSFPGVSEQYF,TGTGCCAGCAGCTTTCCTGGAGTGTCCGAGCAGTACTTC
-,TRBJ2-7,-,TRBV5-1,16,CASSLVRGSQIYEQYF,TGCGCCAGCAGCTTGGTGAGGGGCTCGCAGATCTACGAGCAGTACTTC
-,TRBJ2-2,many,TRBV7-8,15,CASSTLGRTTGELFF,TGTGCCAGCAGTACCCTGGGGCGTACCACCGGGGAGCTGTTTTTT
-,TRBJ1-2,few,TRBV4-2,16,CASSQDVVSGAYGYTF,TGTGCCAGCAGCCAAGACGTTGTGTCGGGGGCCTATGGCTACACCTTC
-,TRBJ2-7,-,TRBV5-6,13,CASSFLGGSEQYF,TGTGCCAGCAGCTTTCTCGGCGGGTCCGAGCAGTACTTC
-,TRBJ2-1,many,TRBV28,14,CASSVTGLYNEQFF,TGTGCCAGCAGTGTCACTGGGCTCTACAATGAGCAGTTCTTC
TRBD1,TRBJ2-3,-,TRBV4-2,16,CASSLRTGDNTDTQYF,TGTGCCAGCAGCCTTCGGACAGGGGATAACACAGATACGCAGTATTTT
-,TRBJ2-3,few,TRBV5-1,12,CASSDYTDTQYF,TGCGCCAGCAGCGACTACACAGATACGCAGTATTTT
-,TRBJ1-2,few,TRBV20-1,13,CSAAPVAGRGYTF,TGCAGTGCTGCGCCGGTAGCGGGGAGGGGCTACACCTTC
TRBD2,TRBJ2-3,-,TRBV6-5,17,CASSYWVAGTSTDTQYF,TGTGCCAGCAGTTACTGGGTAGCGGGGACTAGCACAGATACGCAGTATTTT
-,TRBJ1-1,few,TRBV10-3,15,CATAYSGTSNTEAFF,TGTGCCACAGCGTACTCCGGGACATCGAACACTGAAGCTTTCTTT
TRBD2,TRBJ2-1,few,TRBV19,15,CASRKRGDSYNEQFF,TGTGCCAGTAGGAAGCGGGGGGACTCCTACAATGAGCAGTTCTTC